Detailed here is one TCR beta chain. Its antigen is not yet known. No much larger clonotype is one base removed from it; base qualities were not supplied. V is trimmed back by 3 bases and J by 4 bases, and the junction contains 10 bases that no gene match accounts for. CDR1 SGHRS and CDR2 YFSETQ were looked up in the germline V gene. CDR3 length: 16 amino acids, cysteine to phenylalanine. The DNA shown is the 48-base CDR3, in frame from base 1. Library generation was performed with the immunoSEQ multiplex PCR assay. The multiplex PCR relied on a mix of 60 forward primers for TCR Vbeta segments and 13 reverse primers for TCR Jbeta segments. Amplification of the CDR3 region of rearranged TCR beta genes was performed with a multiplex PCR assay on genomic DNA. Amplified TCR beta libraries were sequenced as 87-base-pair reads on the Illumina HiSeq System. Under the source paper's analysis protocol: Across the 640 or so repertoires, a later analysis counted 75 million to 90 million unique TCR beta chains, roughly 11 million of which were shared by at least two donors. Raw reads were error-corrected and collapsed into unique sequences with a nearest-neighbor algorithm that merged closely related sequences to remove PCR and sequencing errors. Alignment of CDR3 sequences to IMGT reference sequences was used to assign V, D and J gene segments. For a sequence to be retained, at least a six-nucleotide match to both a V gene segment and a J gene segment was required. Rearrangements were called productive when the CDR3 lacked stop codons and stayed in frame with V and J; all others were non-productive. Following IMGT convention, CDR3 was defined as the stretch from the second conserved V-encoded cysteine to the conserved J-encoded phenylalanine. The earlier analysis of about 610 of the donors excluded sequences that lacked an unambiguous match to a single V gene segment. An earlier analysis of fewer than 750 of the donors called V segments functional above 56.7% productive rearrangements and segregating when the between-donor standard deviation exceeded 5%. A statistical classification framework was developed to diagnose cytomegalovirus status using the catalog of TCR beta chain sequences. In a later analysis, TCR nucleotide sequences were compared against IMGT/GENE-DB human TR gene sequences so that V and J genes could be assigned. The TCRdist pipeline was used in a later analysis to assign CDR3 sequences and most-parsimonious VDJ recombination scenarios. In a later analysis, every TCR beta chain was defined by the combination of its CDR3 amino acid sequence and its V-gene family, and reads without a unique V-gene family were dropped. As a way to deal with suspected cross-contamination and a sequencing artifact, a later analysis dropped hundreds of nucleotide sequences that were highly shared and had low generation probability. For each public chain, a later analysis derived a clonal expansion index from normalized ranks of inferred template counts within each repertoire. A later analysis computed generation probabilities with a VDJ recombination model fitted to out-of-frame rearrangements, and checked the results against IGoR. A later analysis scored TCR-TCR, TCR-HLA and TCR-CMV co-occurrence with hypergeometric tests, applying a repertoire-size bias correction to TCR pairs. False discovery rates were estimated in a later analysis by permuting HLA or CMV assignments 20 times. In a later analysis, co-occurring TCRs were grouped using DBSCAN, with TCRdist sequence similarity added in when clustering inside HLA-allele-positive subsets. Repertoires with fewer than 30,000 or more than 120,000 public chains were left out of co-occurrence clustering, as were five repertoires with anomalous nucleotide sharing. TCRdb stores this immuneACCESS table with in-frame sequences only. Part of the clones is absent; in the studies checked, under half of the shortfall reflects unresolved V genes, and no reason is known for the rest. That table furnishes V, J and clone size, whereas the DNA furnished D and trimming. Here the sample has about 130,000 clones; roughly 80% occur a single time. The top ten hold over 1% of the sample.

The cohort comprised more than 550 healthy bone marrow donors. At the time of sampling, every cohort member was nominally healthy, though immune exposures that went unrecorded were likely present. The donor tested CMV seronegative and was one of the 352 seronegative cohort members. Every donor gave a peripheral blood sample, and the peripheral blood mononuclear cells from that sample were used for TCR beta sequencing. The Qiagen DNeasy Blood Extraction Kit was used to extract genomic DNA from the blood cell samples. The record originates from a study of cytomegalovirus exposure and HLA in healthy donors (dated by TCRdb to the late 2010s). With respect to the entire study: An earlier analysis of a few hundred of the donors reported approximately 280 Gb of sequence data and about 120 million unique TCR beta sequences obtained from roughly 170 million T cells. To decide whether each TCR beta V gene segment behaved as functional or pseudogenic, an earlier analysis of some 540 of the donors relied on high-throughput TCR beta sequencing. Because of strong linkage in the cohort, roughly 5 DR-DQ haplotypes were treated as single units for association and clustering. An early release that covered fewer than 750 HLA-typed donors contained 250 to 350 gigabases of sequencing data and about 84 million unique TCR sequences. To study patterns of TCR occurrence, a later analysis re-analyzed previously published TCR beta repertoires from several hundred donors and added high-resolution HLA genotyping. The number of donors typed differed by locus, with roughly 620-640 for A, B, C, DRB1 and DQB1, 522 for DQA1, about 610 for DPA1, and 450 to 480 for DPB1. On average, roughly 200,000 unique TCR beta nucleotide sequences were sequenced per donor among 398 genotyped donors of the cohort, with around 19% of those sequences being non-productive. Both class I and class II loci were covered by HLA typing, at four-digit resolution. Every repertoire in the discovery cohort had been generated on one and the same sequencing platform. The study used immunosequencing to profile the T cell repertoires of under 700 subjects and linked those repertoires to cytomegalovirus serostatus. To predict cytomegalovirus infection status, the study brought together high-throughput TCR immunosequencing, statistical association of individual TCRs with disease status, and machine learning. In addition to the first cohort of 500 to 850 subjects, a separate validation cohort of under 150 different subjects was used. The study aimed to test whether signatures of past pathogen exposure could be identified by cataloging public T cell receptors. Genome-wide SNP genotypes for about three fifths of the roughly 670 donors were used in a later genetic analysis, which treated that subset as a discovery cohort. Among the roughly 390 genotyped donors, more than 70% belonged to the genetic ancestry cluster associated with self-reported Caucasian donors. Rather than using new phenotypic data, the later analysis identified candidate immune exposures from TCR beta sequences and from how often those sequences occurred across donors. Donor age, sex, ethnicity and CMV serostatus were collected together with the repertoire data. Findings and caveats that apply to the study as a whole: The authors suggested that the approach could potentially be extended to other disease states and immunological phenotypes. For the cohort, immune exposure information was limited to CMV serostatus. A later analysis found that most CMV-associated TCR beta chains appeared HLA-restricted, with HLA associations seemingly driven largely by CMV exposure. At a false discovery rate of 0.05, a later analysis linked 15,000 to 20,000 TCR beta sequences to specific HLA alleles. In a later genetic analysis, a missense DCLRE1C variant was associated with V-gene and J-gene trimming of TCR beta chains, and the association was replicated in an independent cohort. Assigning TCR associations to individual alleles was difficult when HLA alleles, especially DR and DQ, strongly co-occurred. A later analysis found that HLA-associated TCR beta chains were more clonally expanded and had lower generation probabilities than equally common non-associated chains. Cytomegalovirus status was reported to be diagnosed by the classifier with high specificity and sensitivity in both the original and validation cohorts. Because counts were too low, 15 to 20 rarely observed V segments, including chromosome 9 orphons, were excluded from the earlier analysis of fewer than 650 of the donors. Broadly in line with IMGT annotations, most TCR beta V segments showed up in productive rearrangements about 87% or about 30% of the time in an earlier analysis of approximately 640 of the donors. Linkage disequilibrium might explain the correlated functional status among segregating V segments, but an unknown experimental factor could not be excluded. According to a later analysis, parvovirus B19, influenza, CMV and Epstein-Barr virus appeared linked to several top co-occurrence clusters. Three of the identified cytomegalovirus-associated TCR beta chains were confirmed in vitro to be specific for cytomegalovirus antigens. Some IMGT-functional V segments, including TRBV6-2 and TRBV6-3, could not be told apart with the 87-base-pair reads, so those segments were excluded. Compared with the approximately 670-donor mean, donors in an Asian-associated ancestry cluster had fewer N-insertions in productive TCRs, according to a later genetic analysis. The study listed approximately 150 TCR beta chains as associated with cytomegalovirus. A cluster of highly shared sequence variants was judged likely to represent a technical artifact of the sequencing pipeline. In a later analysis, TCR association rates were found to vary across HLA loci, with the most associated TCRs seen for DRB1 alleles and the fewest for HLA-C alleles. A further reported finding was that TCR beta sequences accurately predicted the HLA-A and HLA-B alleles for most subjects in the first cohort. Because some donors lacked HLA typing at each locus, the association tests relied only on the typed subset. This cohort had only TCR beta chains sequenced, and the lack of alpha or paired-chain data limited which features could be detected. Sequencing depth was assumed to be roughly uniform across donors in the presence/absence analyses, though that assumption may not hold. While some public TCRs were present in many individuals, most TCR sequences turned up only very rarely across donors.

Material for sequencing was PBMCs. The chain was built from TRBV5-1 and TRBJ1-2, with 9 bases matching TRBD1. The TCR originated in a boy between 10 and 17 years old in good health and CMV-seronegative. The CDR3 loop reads CASSSGTGTGTYGYTF. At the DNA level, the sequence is TGCGCCAGCAGCTCCGGGACCGGGACAGGGACCTATGGCTACACCTTC.